This paragraph reports one T cell receptor (beta chain). V was clipped by 5 bases and J by 2 bases; unmatched bases: 8. This CDR3 comprises 14 residues. The germline V gene has CDR1 GTSNPN and CDR2 SVGIG (reference sequence). The data stem from a study of blood T cell repertoires in COVID-19. Background on the study: Samples representing acute and convalescent COVID-19 were sourced from the United States, Italy and Spain. The cDNA or gDNA used as material had been derived from T cells, B-cell-depleted T cells, or PBMCs.

The protocol was immunoSEQ multiplex PCR, while the TCRdb copy is restricted to in-frame clones and leaves out a portion. Among some 190,000 clones listed, about four fifths were seen once. The chain uses TRBV30 and TRBJ2-7, with 8 bases fitting TRBD2. The clonotype was recovered from a man in his 60s with acute or convalescent COVID-19. Sequenced: peripheral blood. CDR3 DNA: TGTGCCTGGCAGGGGCCGGGAGGGCCCTACGAGCAGTACTTC. Its translation is CAWQGPGGPYEQYF.